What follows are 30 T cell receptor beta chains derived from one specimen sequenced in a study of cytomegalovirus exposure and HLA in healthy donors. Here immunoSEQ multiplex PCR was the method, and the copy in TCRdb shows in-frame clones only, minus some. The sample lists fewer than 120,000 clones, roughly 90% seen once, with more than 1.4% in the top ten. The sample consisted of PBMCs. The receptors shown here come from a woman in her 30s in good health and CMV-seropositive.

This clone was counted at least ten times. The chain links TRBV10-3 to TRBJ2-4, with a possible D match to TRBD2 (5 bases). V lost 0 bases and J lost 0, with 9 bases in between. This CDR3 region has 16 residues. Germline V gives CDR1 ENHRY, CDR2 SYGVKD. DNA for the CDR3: TGTGCCATCAGTGAGTCGATCGGGGTAGCCAAAAACATTCAGTACTTC. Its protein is CAISESIGVAKNIQYF.

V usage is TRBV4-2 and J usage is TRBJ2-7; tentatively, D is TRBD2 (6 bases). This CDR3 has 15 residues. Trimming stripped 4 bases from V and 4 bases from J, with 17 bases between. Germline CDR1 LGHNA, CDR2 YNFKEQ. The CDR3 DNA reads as TGTGCCAGCAGCCCCAAGGACGGGGGAATGTACGAGCAGTACTTC. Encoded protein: CASSPKDGGMYEQYF.

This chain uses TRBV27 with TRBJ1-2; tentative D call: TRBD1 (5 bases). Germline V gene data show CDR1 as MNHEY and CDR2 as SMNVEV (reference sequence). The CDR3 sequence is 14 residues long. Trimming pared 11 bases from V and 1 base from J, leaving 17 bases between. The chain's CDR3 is CASRKLGDNYGYTF. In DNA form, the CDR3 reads TGTGCCTCCCGGAAGCTAGGGGATAACTATGGCTACACCTTC.

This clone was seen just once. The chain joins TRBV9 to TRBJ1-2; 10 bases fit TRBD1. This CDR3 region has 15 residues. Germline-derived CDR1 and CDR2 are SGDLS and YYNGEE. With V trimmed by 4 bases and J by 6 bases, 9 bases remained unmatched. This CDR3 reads CASSPADRGLNGYTF. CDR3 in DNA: TGTGCCAGCAGCCCCGCCGACAGGGGGCTAAATGGCTACACCTTC. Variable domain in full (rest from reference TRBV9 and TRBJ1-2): DSGVTQTPKHLITATGQRVTLRCSPRSGDLSVYWYQQSLDQGLQFLIQYYNGEERAKGNILERFSAQQFPDLHSELNLSSLELGDSALYFCASSPADRGLNGYTFGSGTRLTVV.

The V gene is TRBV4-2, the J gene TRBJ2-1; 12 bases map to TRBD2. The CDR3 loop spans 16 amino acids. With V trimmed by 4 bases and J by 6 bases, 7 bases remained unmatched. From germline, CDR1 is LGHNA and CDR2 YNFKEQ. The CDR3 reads CASSRGLAGSANEQFF. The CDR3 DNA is TGTGCCAGCAGCCGCGGACTAGCGGGGTCTGCCAATGAGCAGTTCTTC.

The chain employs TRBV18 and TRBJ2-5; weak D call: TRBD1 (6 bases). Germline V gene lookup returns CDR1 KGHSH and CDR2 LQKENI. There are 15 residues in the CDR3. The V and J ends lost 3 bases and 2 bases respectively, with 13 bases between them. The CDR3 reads CASSPRTGPQETQYF. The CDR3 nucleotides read TGTGCCAGCTCACCGCGCACAGGGCCACAAGAGACCCAGTACTTC.

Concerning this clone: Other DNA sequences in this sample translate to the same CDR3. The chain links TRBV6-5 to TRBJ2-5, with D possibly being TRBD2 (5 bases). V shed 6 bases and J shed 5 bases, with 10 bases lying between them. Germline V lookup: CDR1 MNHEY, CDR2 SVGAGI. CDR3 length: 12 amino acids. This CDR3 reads CASSRGSETQYF. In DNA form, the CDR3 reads TGTGCCAGCAGCCGGGGTTCCGAGACCCAGTACTTC.

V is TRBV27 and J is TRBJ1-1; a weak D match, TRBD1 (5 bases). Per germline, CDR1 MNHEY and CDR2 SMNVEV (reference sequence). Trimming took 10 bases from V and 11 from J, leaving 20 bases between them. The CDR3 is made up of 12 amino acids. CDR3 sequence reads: CATATNGGLAFF. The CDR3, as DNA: TGTGCCACCGCGACGAACGGGGGGTTGGCTTTCTTT.

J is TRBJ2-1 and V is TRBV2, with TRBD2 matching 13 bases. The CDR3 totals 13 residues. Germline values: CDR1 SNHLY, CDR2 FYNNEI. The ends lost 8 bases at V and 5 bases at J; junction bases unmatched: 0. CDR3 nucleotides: TGTGCCAGCGGGACTAGCGGGAACAATGAGCAGTTCTTC. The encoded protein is CASGTSGNNEQFF.

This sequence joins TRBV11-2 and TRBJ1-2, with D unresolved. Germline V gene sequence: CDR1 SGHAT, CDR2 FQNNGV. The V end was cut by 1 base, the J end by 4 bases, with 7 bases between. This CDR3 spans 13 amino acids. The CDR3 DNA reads TGTGCCAGCAGCTTAGGCCAGTCCTATGGCTACACCTTC. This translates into CASSLGQSYGYTF.

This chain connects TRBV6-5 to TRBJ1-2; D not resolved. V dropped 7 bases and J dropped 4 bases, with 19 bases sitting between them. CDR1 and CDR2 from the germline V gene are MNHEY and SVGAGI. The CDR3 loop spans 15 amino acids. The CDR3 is CASTPAVQLFYGYTF. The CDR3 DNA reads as TGTGCCAGCACCCCGGCTGTACAGCTCTTCTATGGCTACACCTTC.

The CDR3 loop reads CASSGDWFQPQHF. The DNA of the CDR3 is TGTGCCAGCAGCGGAGACTGGTTTCAGCCCCAGCATTTT. The chain couples TRBV5-5 to TRBJ1-5; no firm D call. The V gene lost 4 bases and the J gene lost 6 bases, with 11 bases spanning the gap. Germline loops: CDR1 SGHKS, CDR2 YYEKEE (reference sequence). This CDR3 region has 13 residues.

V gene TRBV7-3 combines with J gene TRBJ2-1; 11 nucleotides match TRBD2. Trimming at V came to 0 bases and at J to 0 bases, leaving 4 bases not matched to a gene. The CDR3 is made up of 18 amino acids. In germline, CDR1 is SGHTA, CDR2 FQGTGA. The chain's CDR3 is CASSLTGLAGTSYNEQFF. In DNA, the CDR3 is TGTGCCAGCAGCTTAACTGGACTAGCGGGCACCTCCTACAATGAGCAGTTCTTC.

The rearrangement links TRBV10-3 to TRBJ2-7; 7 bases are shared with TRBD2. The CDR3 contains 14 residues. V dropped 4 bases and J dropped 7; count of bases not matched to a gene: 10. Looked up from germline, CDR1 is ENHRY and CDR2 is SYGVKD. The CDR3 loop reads CAISGGLAAGEQYF. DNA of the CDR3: TGTGCCATCAGTGGCGGGCTAGCGGCGGGTGAGCAGTACTTC.

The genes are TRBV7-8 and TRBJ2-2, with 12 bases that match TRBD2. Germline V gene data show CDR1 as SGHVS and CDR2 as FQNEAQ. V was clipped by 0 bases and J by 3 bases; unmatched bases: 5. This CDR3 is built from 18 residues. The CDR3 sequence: CASSLALLAGGYTGELFF. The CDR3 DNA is TGTGCCAGCAGCTTAGCGCTACTAGCGGGGGGTTACACCGGGGAGCTGTTTTTT. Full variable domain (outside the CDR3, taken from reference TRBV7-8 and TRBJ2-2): GAGVSQSPRYKVAKRGQDVALRCDPISGHVSLFWYQQALGQGPEFLTYFQNEAQLDKSGLPSDRFFAERPEGSVSTLKIQRTQQEDSAVYLCASSLALLAGGYTGELFFGEGSRLTVL.

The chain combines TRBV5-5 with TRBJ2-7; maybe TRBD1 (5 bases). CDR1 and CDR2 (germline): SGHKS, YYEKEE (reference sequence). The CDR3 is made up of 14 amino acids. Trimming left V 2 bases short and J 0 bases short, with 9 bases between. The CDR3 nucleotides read TGTGCCAGCAGCTTTTGGCAGGGCTCCTACGAGCAGTACTTC. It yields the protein CASSFWQGSYEQYF.

The CDR3 DNA sequence: TGTGCCAGCAGTGCATTTATATGGGCTAGCGGGGAGAGGGAGACCCAGTACTTC. It translates to CASSAFIWASGERETQYF. This chain connects TRBV27 to TRBJ2-5; 9 bases agree with TRBD2. Unmatched junction bases numbered 18, after V lost 5 bases and J lost 5 bases. The CDR3 has 18 amino acids. Germline V gene lookup returns CDR1 MNHEY and CDR2 SMNVEV (reference sequence).

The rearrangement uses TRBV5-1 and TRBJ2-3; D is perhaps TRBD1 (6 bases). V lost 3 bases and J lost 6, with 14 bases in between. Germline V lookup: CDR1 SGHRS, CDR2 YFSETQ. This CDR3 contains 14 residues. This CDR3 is CASSYGGSSDTQYF. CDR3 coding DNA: TGCGCCAGCAGCTATGGGGGCTCCTCCGATACGCAGTATTTT.

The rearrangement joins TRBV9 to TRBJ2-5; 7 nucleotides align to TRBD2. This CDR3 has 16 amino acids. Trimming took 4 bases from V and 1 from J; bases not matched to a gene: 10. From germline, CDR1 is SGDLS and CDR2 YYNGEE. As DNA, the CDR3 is TGTGCCAGCAGCCTCCCCATTAGCGGGCGCCAAGAGACCCAGTACTTC. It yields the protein CASSLPISGRQETQYF.

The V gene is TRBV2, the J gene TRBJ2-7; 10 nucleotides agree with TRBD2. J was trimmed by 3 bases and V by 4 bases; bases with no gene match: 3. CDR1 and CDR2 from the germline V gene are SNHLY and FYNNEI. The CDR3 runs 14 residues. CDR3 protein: CASSVAGGDYEQYF. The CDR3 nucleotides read TGTGCCAGCAGTGTAGCGGGAGGAGACTACGAGCAGTACTTC.

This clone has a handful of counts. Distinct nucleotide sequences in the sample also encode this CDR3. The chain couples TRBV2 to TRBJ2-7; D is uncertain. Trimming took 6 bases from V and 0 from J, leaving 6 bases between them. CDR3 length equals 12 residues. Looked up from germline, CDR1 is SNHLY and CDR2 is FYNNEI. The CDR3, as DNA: TGTGCCAGCAGCCGAGACTCCTACGAGCAGTACTTC. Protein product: CASSRDSYEQYF.

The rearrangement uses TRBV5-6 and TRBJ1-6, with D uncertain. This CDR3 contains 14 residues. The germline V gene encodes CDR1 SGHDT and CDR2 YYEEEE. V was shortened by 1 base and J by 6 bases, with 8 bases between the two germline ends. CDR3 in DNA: TGTGCCAGCAGCTTGAATGTGGCTAATTCACCCCTCCACTTT. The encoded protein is CASSLNVANSPLHF.

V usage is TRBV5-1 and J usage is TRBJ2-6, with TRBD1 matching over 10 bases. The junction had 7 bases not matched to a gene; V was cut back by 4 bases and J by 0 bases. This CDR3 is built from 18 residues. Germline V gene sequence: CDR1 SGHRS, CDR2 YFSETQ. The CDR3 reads CASSQPGQGVSGANVLTF. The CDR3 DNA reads TGCGCCAGCAGCCAACCCGGACAGGGGGTCTCTGGGGCCAACGTCCTGACTTTC.

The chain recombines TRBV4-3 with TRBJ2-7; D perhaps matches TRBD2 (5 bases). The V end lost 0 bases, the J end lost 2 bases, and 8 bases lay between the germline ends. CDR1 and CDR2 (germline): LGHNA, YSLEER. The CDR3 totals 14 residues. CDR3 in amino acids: CASSQDYGAYEQYF. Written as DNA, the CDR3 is TGCGCCAGCAGCCAAGATTACGGGGCCTACGAGCAGTACTTC.

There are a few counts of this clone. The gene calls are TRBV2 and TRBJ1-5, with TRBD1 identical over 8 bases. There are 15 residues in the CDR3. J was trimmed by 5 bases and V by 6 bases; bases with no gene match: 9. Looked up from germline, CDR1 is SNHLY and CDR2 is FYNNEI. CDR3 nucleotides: TGTGCCAGCAGGACAGGGGATATTGGGGATCAGCCCCAGCATTTT. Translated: CASRTGDIGDQPQHF. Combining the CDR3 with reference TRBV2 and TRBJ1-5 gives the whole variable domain EPEVTQTPSHQVTQMGQEVILRCVPISNHLYFYWYRQILGQKVEFLVSFYNNEISEKSEIFDDQFSVERPDGSNFTLKIRSTKLEDSAMYFCASRTGDIGDQPQHFGDGTRLSIL.

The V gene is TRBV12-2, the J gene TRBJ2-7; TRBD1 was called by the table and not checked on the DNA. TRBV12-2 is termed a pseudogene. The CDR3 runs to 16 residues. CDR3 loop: CASRLAGTGRRYEQYF. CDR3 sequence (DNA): TGTGCAAGTCGCTTAGCAGGGACAGGGCGGCGCTACGAGCAGTACTTC.

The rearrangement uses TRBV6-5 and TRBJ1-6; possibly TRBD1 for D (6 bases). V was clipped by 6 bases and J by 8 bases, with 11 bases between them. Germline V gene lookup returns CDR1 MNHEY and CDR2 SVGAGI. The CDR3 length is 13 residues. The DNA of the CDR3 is TGTGCCAGCAGCATACAGGGCCATTCACCCCTCCACTTT. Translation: CASSIQGHSPLHF.

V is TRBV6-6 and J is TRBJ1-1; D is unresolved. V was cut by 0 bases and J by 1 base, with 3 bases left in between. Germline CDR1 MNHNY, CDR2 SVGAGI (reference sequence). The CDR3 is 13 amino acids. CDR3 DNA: TGTGCCAGCAGTTACTCGGCGAACACTGAAGCTTTCTTT. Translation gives CASSYSANTEAFF.

CDR3 sequence (DNA): TGTGCCAGCAGCTTGGACGGTGAGATCAATCAGCCCCAGCATTTT. Its protein is CASSLDGEINQPQHF. V and J are TRBV5-4 and TRBJ1-5; no clear D gene. CDR3 length equals 15 residues. V shed 0 bases and J shed 3 bases, with 10 bases lying between them. Germline CDR1 SGHNT, CDR2 YYREEE (reference sequence).

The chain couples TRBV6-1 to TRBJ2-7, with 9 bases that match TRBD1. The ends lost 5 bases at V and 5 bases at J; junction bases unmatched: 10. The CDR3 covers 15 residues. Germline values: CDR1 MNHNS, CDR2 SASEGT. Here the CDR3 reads CASSTRGQGSNEQYF. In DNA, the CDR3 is TGTGCCAGCAGTACCCGGGGACAGGGTTCAAACGAGCAGTACTTC.